Described below is a single T cell receptor beta chain sequence and its context. Its antigen is undetermined. The data stem from a study of T cell responses to AZD1222 COVID-19 vaccine. Study-wide points: Donors were mostly white British, more females; clonal diversity possibly underestimated. In the spike-specific TCR repertoire, nearly half reportedly target unmutated variant regions. Baseline antibody screening turned up just a handful of seropositive AZD1222 recipients. Spike was spanned by vaccine-associated CD4 TCRs, which were dominant at 160-218 and 743-854.

The germline V gene has CDR1 SGHRS and CDR2 YFSETQ. CDR3 length: 15 residues. The V segment lost 4 bases and the J segment 3 bases; nucleotides outside the gene matches: 8. TCRdb's table, derived via immunoSEQ multiplex PCR, lists solely in-frame clones and lacks some. The sample carries under 70,000 clones, roughly 80% recorded once. The V and J genes are TRBV5-1 and TRBJ1-1; TRBD1 agrees at 8 bases. The specimen was peripheral blood, collected 28 days after the second AZD1222 dose. The source of this sequence is an adult who received the AZD1222 COVID-19 vaccine. CDR3: CASSRNRGTDTEAFF. The DNA for the CDR3 is TGCGCCAGCAGCCGAAACAGGGGGACGGACACTGAAGCTTTCTTT.